Below, 27 T cell receptor beta chains from the same sample are listed, as sequenced in a study of T cells in Graves' hyperthyroidism and ophthalmopathy. RNA transcripts were the template for amplifying TCR beta CDR3 regions. Using the HTBI primer set, a first-round RT-PCR was run on the TCR CDR3. TCRdb fed the multiplex PCR reads into MiXCR, producing one record per CDR3 protein. The sample has under 200,000 distinct CDR3 sequences; over 8% are singletons. Sequencing used blood. These receptor sequences come from a woman younger than 35 with Graves' hyperthyroidism that later progressed to Graves' ophthalmopathy.

The gene calls are TRBV20-1 and TRBJ2-1; D not resolved. V was cut by 0 bases and J by 6 bases, with 12 bases left in between. Germline values: CDR1 DFQATT, CDR2 SNEGSKA (reference sequence). The CDR3 has 14 amino acids. The CDR3 sequence is CSARDVTDPNEQFF. DNA of the CDR3: TGCAGTGCTAGAGATGTTACAGACCCCAATGAGCAGTTCTTC.

At least ten counts were recorded for this clonotype. This chain joins TRBV11-2 and TRBJ2-3; D is unresolved. CDR1 SGHAT and CDR2 FQNNGV come from the germline V gene. This CDR3 comprises 16 residues. Trimming removed 1 base at V and 0 bases at J, with 11 bases between. The CDR3 region is CASSLVSGRSTDTQYF. CDR3 DNA sequence: TGTGCCAGCAGCTTAGTGTCCGGTAGGAGCACAGATACGCAGTATTTT.

This clonotype was counted ten times or more. The V and J genes are TRBV2 and TRBJ1-1; maybe TRBD1 (5 bases). V dropped 7 bases and J dropped 0 bases, with 15 bases sitting between them. Germline-derived CDR1 and CDR2 are SNHLY and FYNNEI. The CDR3 runs to 15 residues. CDR3 amino acids: CASKSRAPMNTEAFF. The DNA for the CDR3 is TGTGCCAGCAAGAGCAGGGCCCCTATGAACACTGAAGCTTTCTTT.

This clonotype was observed at least ten times. This chain links TRBV30 with TRBJ1-2; D is unclear. Germline-derived CDR1 and CDR2 are GTSNPN and SVGIG (reference sequence). The CDR3 extends over 13 amino acids. V was pared by 5 bases and J by 5 bases, with 15 bases between. CDR3 DNA: TGTGCCTGGGTTGTAGGGTCTCATTATGGCTACACCTTC. Its translation is CAWVVGSHYGYTF.

The rearrangement links TRBV20-1 to TRBJ2-3; D gene uncertain. The germline V gene encodes CDR1 DFQATT and CDR2 SNEGSKA (reference sequence). The CDR3 runs 15 residues. Trimming took off 0 bases at V and 4 bases at J, with 14 bases between the two ends. CDR3 bases: TGCAGTGCTAGAGATCGCGAGCTTTGGGCAGATACGCAGTATTTT. Its protein product is CSARDRELWADTQYF.

This clonotype has at least ten counts. The chain has TRBV10-2 and TRBJ1-6; no firm D call. CDR1 and CDR2 (germline): WSHSY, SAAADI. Trimming took off 6 bases at V and 7 bases at J, with 16 bases between the two ends. The CDR3 consists of 15 residues. The DNA for the CDR3 is TGCGCCAGCAGGGATAGGGTGGCCCTAAATTCACCCCTCCACTTT. It yields the protein CASRDRVALNSPLHF.

Details on this clonotype: A much larger clone differs from this one at a single base, so this may be a read error. The genes are TRBV2 and TRBJ2-7; 8 positions agree with TRBD2. V shed 5 bases and J 4 bases; nucleotides not matched to a gene: 10. This CDR3 is built from 15 residues. CDR1 and CDR2 from the germline V gene are SNHLY and FYNNEI. CDR3 in DNA: TGTGCCAGCAGTTTGCGAGCGGGGGCTTCTTACGAGCAGTACTTC. Its translation is CASSLRAGASYEQYF. Supplemented by reference TRBV2 and TRBJ2-7, the full variable domain reads EPEVTQTPSHQVTQMGQEVILRCVPISNHLYFYWYRQILGQKVEFLVSFYNNEISEKSEIFDDQFSVERPDGSNFTLKIRSTKLEDSAMYFCASSLRAGASYEQYFGPGTRLTVT.

There are many counts of this clonotype. The chain combines TRBV7-9 with TRBJ1-6; the D is unclear. The CDR3 spans 16 residues. CDR1 is SEHNR and CDR2 is FQNEAQ in the germline V gene (reference sequence). V was pared by 7 bases and J by 8 bases, with 21 bases between. CDR3 region: CASTPQSGQGHSPLHF. CDR3 nucleotide sequence: TGTGCCAGCACTCCTCAGTCTGGGCAAGGGCATTCACCCCTCCACTTT.

This clonotype was recorded at least ten times. V is TRBV7-2 and J is TRBJ2-3; TRBD2 aligns across 7 bases. CDR3 size: 16 residues. Germline V CDR1 and CDR2: SGHTA, FQGNSA. V lost 4 bases to trimming and J lost 4 bases; unmatched junction nucleotides: 11. The CDR3 region is CASSYQSGARADTQYF. The DNA of the CDR3 is TGTGCCAGCAGCTATCAGAGCGGGGCTCGCGCAGATACGCAGTATTTT. The full variable domain, its missing parts supplied by reference TRBV7-2 and TRBJ2-3, is GAGVSQSPSNKVTEKGKDVELRCDPISGHTALYWYRQSLGQGLEFLIYFQGNSAPDKSGLPSDRFSAERTGGSVSTLTIQRTQQEDSAVYLCASSYQSGARADTQYFGPGTRLTVL.

This clonotype was recorded at least ten times. The V call is TRBV27, the J call TRBJ2-7; 8 bases are a match to TRBD1. Germline V gene data show CDR1 as MNHEY and CDR2 as SMNVEV (reference sequence). J was trimmed by 2 bases and V by 3 bases; bases with no gene match: 12. This CDR3 is built from 17 residues. This chain's CDR3 is CASSFRRGTGATYEQYF. CDR3 coding DNA: TGTGCCAGCAGTTTTCGTCGGGGGACAGGCGCCACCTACGAGCAGTACTTC.

There are many counts of this clonotype. The chain joins TRBV25-1 to TRBJ1-6, with no clear D. V lost 5 bases, J lost 7 bases, and 18 bases lay in between. The CDR3 sequence is 16 residues long. Germline CDR1 MGHDK, CDR2 SYGVNS. The CDR3 coding sequence is TGTGCCAGCAGTTTAAACCGCGCAGGCCCCAATTCACCCCTCCACTTT. Translation gives CASSLNRAGPNSPLHF. Combining the CDR3 with reference TRBV25-1 and TRBJ1-6 gives the whole variable domain EADIYQTPRYLVIGTGKKITLECSQTMGHDKMYWYQQDPGMELHLIHYSYGVNSTEKGDLSSESTVSRIRTEHFPLTLESARPSHTSQYLCASSLNRAGPNSPLHFGNGTRLTVT.

This clonotype was detected ten times or more. The gene calls are TRBV12-3 or TRBV12-4 and TRBJ1-5, with TRBD1 matching 9 bases. V trimming: 0 bases; J trimming: 5 bases; junction bases outside the gene matches: 5. The CDR3 consists of 16 residues. CDR3 sequence reads: CASSLAFGTGHQPQHF. For the CDR3, the DNA is TGTGCCAGCAGTTTAGCATTCGGGACAGGGCATCAGCCCCAGCATTTT.

This clonotype was picked up many times. The chain is built from TRBV7-9 and TRBJ2-7; 9 bases fit TRBD2. Germline loops: CDR1 SEHNR, CDR2 FQNEAQ (reference sequence). The CDR3 spans 15 residues. V was pared by 5 bases and J by 0 bases, with 5 bases of the junction left unmatched. CDR3 nucleotides: TGTGCCAGCAGCGATAGCGGGGGAGACTCCTACGAGCAGTACTTC. Translation gives CASSDSGGDSYEQYF.

This clonotype was seen ten or more times. This chain joins TRBV11-2 and TRBJ2-2, with TRBD2 identical over 11 bases. Germline V CDR1 and CDR2: SGHAT, FQNNGV. The V gene end was trimmed by 5 bases and the J gene end by 2 bases; junction bases not matched to a gene: 10. This CDR3 contains 18 residues. The CDR3 here is CASSPLASGRINTGELFF. Written as DNA, the CDR3 is TGTGCCAGCAGCCCCCTGGCTAGCGGGAGGATTAACACCGGGGAGCTGTTTTTT.

As concerns this clonotype: One base away lies a much larger clone, so this may be a sequencing read error. The chain joins TRBV4-1 to TRBJ1-1, with a possible D match to TRBD1 (5 bases). CDR3 length equals 14 residues. CDR1 is MGHRA and CDR2 is YSYEKL in the germline V gene. CDR3 region: CASSQGWGGLETFF. CDR3 nucleotide sequence: TGCGCCAGCAGCCAAGGCTGGGGCGGCCTTGAAACTTTCTTT.

This clonotype was counted many times. The chain joins TRBV3-1 to TRBJ1-5, with D unclear. Trimming took off 0 bases at V and 4 bases at J, with 10 bases between the two ends. The CDR3 length is 15 residues. Germline V CDR1 and CDR2: LGHDT, YNNKEL (reference sequence). Written as DNA, the CDR3 is TGTGCCAGCAGCCAAGACTCACAGCTAAATCAGCCCCAGCATTTT. This gives the protein CASSQDSQLNQPQHF. The full variable domain, with the rest looked up from reference TRBV3-1 and TRBJ1-5, is DTAVSQTPKYLVTQMGNDKSIKCEQNLGHDTMYWYKQDSKKFLKIMFSYNNKELIINETVPNRFSPKSPDKAHLNLHINSLELGDSAVYFCASSQDSQLNQPQHFGDGTRLSIL.

This clonotype has only a few counts. V is TRBV9 and J is TRBJ2-1, with 9 bases aligning to TRBD2. CDR3 size: 16 residues. CDR1 and CDR2 (germline): SGDLS, YYNGEE. V lost 0 bases, J lost 4 bases, and 5 bases stayed unmatched. The CDR3 DNA reads TGTGCCAGCAGCGTAGGAAGCGGGGGGTCTTACAATGAGCAGTTCTTC. It yields the protein CASSVGSGGSYNEQFF.

The chain recombines TRBV9 with TRBJ2-3; 9 positions match TRBD2. The V gene end was trimmed by 0 bases and the J gene end by 0 bases; junction bases not matched to a gene: 8. Per the germline V gene, CDR1 is SGDLS and CDR2 is YYNGEE. This CDR3 has 18 amino acids. CDR3 residues: CASSVGSGGSASTDTQYF. The CDR3 coding sequence is TGTGCCAGCAGCGTAGGAAGCGGGGGGAGTGCTAGCACAGATACGCAGTATTTT.

There are many counts of this clonotype. This chain connects TRBV29-1 to TRBJ1-5; 7 bases line up with TRBD1. This CDR3 is built from 13 residues. Germline V CDR1 and CDR2: SQVTM, ANQGSEA. The V segment lost 6 bases and the J segment 3 bases; nucleotides outside the gene matches: 5. CDR3 loop: CSVQQGLNQPQHF. The CDR3 nucleotides are TGCAGCGTCCAACAGGGGCTCAATCAGCCCCAGCATTTT.

This clonotype was observed at least ten times. The chain recombines TRBV29-1 with TRBJ2-3; unclear D gene. There are 11 residues in the CDR3. Germline CDR1 and CDR2: SQVTM and ANQGSEA. Trimming removed 4 bases at V and 6 bases at J, with 8 bases between. CDR3 loop: CSVADIDTQYF. DNA for the CDR3: TGCAGCGTTGCTGACATTGATACGCAGTATTTT.

DNA of the CDR3: TGTGCCAGCAGTACTGAAAGAACCACTGAAGCTTTCTTT. This gives the protein CASSTERTTEAFF. V and J are TRBV12-3 or TRBV12-4 and TRBJ1-1; no firm D call. This CDR3 is built from 13 residues. Trimming took 5 bases from V and 4 from J, leaving 11 bases between them.

The chain recombines TRBV5-6 with TRBJ2-1; D is possibly TRBD1 (6 bases). The CDR3 sequence is 15 residues long. V lost 0 bases and J 7 bases, leaving 14 bases between the germline ends. Germline-derived CDR1 and CDR2 are SGHDT and YYEEEE. In nucleotides, the CDR3 is TGTGCCAGCAGCTTGGTGGGACACCTGTTTAATGAGCAGTTCTTC. This codes for CASSLVGHLFNEQFF.

Ten or more counts support this clonotype. This chain uses TRBV7-8 with TRBJ1-1, with a tentative D call TRBD1 (5 bases). V was clipped by 1 base and J by 11 bases, with 14 bases between them. Germline CDR1 SGHVS, CDR2 FQNEAQ. The CDR3 is 13 residues long. CDR3 bases: TGTGCCAGCAGCTTAGAACGGCAGGGCTTGGCTTTCTTT. Its translation: CASSLERQGLAFF.

As to this clonotype: A single base separates this from a much larger clone, so it may be a read error. This chain joins TRBV9 and TRBJ2-2; the match to TRBD2 covers 9 bases. The CDR3 has 15 amino acids. Germline lookup yields CDR1 SGDLS and CDR2 YYNGEE. DNA for the CDR3: TGTGCCAGCGGCGTAGGGGTAGCGGGGGCCGGGGAGCTGTTTTTT. Translating it yields CASGVGVAGAGELFF. Full variable domain (rest looked up from reference TRBV9 and TRBJ2-2): DSGVTQTPKHLITATGQRVTLRCSPRSGDLSVYWYQQSLDQGLQFLIQYYNGEERAKGNILERFSAQQFPDLHSELNLSSLELGDSALYFCASGVGVAGAGELFFGEGSRLTVL.

As for this clonotype: The CDR3 does not close with the conserved phenylalanine or tryptophan, likely indicating a read error. J is TRBJ1-1 and V is TRBV19; TRBD1 aligns across 8 bases. Per the germline V gene, CDR1 is LNHDA and CDR2 is SQIVND (reference sequence). Unmatched junction bases numbered 8, after V lost 6 bases and J lost 2 bases. The CDR3 sequence is 15 residues long. The CDR3 region is CASSPIGTGNTEAFS. The CDR3 DNA sequence: TGTGCCAGTAGCCCAATTGGGACAGGCAACACTGAAGCTTTCTCT.

This clonotype was seen ten or more times. The J gene is TRBJ1-2, the V gene TRBV6-1; 10 positions match TRBD1. V was clipped by 8 bases and J by 5 bases; unmatched bases: 8. CDR1 is MNHNS and CDR2 is SASEGT in the germline V gene. The CDR3 has 14 amino acids. In DNA, the CDR3 is TGTGCCAGCGGAAGAGACAGGGGGCAATATGGCTACACCTTC. As protein: CASGRDRGQYGYTF.

This clonotype has ten or more counts. The rearrangement links TRBV28 to TRBJ1-1; D might be TRBD1 (5 bases). Germline V gene data show CDR1 as MDHEN and CDR2 as SYDVKM. The CDR3 has 14 amino acids. V lost 2 bases and J lost 10, with 17 bases in between. The CDR3 is CASSLRGEGLGAFF. The DNA for the CDR3 is TGTGCCAGCAGTTTACGGGGGGAAGGACTAGGAGCTTTCTTT.